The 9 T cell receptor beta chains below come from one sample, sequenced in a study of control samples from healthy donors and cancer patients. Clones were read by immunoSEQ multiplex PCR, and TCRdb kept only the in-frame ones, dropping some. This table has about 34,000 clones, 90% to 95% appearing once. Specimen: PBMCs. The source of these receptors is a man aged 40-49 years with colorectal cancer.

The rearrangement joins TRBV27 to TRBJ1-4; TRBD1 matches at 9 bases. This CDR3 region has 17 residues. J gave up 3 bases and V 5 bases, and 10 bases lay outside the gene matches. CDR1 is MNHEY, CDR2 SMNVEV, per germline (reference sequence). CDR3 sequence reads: CASSPYLQGAANEKLFF. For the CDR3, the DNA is TGTGCCAGCAGTCCATACCTACAGGGGGCAGCTAATGAAAAACTGTTTTTT.

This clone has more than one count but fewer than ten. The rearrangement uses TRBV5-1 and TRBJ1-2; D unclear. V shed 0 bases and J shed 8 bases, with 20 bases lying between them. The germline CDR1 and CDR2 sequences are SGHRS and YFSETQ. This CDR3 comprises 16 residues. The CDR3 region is CASSLDGSGVVGGYTF. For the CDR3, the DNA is TGCGCCAGCAGCTTGGATGGAAGCGGCGTAGTCGGAGGCTACACCTTC.

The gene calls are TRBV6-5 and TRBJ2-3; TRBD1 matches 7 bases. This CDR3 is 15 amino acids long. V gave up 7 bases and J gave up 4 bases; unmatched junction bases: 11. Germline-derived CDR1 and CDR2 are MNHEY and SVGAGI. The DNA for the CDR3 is TGTGCCAGCAAGGCAGGGGGATTAGGAGCAGATACGCAGTATTTT. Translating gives CASKAGGLGADTQYF.

The CDR3 sequence is CATSDGGFGAFDVQYF. The CDR3 DNA sequence: TGTGCCACCAGTGATGGGGGTTTTGGGGCTTTCGACGTTCAGTACTTC. The chain links TRBV24-1 to TRBJ2-4, with D tentatively TRBD1 or TRBD2 (5 bases each). Germline V lookup: CDR1 KGHDR, CDR2 SFDVKD. The CDR3 has 16 residues. V lost 3 bases, J lost 11 bases, and 22 bases lay in between.

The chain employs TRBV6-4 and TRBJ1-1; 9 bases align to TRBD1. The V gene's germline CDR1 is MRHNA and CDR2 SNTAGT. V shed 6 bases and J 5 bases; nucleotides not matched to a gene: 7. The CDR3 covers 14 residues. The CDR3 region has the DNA TGTGCCAGCAGACTGACAGGGGGGGTTACTGAAGCTTTCTTT. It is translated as CASRLTGGVTEAFF.

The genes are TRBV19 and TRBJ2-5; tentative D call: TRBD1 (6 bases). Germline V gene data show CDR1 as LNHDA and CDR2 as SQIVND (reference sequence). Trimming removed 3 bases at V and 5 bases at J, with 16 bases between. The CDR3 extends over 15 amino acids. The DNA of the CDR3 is TGTGCCAGTAGTATTTCAGGGGCGTTGAGGGAGACCCAGTACTTC. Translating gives CASSISGALRETQYF.

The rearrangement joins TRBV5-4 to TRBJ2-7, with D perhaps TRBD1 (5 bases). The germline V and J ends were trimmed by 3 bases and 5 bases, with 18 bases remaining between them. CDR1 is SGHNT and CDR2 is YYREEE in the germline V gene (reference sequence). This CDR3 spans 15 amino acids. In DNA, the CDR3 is TGTGCCAGCAGCTACCCAGGGTCTCGGGTCCACGAGCAGTACTTC. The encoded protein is CASSYPGSRVHEQYF.

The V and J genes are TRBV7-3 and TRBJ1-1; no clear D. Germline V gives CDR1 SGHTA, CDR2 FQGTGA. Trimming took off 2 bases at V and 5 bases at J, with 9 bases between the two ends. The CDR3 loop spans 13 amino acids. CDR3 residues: CASSLGAGTEAFF. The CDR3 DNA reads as TGTGCCAGCAGCTTAGGTGCAGGAACTGAAGCTTTCTTT.

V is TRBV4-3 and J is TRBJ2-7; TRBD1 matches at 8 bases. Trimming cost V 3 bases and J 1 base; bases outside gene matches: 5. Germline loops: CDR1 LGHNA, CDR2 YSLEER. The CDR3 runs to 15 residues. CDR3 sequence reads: CASSHATGESYEQYF. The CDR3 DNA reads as TGCGCCAGCAGCCACGCGACAGGGGAATCCTACGAGCAGTACTTC.